This T cell receptor beta chain was observed in a study of Graves' ophthalmopathy and Graves' hyperthyroidism. The source of the PBMCs was around 9 ml of fresh peripheral blood. This clonotype was observed at least ten times. Amplified material comprised TCR beta CDR3 regions derived from RNA transcripts. Scientists carried out first-round RT-PCR using HTBI primers and then a second-round multiplex PCR. TCRdb itself ran the multiplex PCR reads through MiXCR, one entry per CDR3 protein. The sample lists 200,000 to 250,000 distinct CDR3 sequences, roughly 21% occurring once. The CDR3 covers 13 residues. Trimming cost V 1 base and J 7 bases, with 10 bases left between them. Germline CDR1 PRHDT, CDR2 FYEKMQ (reference sequence).

The sequencing input was peripheral blood. The source of this sequence is a woman aged 50 to 60 with Graves' ophthalmopathy. This chain links TRBV13 with TRBJ2-5; possible D gene TRBD2, 7 bases. The CDR3 sequence is CASSLEGGGTQYF. DNA of the CDR3: TGTGCCAGCAGCTTAGAGGGAGGGGGGACCCAGTACTTC.